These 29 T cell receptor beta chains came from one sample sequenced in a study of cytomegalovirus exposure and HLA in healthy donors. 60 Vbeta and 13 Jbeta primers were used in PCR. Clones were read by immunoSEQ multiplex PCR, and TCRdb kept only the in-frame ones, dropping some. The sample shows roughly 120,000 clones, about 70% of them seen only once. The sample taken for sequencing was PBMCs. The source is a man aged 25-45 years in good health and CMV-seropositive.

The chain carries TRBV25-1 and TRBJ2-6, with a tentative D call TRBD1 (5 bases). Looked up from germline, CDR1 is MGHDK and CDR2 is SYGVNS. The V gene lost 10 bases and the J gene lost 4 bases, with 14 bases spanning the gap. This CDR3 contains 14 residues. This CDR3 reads CAILPRTGANVLTF. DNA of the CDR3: TGTGCCATCCTTCCCCGGACAGGGGCCAACGTCCTGACTTTC.

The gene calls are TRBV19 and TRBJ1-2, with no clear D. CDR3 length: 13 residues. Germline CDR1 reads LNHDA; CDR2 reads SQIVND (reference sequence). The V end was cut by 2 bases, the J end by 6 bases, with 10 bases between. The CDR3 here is CASSISYGDGYTF. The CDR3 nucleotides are TGTGCCAGTAGTATATCCTATGGAGATGGCTACACCTTC.

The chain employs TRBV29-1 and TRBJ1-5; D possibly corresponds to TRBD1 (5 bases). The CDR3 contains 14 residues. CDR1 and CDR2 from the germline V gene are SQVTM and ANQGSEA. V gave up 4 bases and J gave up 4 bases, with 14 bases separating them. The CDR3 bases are TGCAGCGTTGCGTTCGGGGGGGGAAATCAGCCCCAGCATTTT. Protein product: CSVAFGGGNQPQHF.

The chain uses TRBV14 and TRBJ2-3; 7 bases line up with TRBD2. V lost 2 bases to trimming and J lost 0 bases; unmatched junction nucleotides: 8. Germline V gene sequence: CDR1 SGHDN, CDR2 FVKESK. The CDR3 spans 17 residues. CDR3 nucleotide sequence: TGTGCCAGCAGCCAATCCTCGGGGGGTTTTAGCACAGATACGCAGTATTTT. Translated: CASSQSSGGFSTDTQYF. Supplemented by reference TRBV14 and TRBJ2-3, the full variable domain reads EAGVTQFPSHSVIEKGQTVTLRCDPISGHDNLYWYRRVMGKEIKFLLHFVKESKQDESGMPNNRFLAERTGGTYSTLKVQPAELEDSGVYFCASSQSSGGFSTDTQYFGPGTRLTVL.

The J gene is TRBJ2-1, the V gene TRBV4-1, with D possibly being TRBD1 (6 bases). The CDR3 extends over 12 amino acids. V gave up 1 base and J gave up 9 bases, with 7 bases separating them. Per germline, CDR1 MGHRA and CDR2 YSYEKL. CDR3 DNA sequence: TGCGCCAGCAGCCAAGCAGGGGTTGAGCAGTTCTTC. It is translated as CASSQAGVEQFF.

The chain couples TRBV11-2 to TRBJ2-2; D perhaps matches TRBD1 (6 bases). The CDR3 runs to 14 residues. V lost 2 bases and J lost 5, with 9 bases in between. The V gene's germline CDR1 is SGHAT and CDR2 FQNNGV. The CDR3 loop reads CASSLSRGTGELFF. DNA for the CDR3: TGTGCCAGCAGCTTAAGCAGGGGAACCGGGGAGCTGTTTTTT.

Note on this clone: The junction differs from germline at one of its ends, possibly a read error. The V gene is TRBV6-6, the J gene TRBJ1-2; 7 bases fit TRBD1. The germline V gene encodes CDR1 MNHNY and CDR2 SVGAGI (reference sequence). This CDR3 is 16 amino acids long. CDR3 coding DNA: TGTGCCAGCAGCCATATCGGGACAGCACTTCCATATGGCTACCCCTTC. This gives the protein CASSHIGTALPYGYPF.

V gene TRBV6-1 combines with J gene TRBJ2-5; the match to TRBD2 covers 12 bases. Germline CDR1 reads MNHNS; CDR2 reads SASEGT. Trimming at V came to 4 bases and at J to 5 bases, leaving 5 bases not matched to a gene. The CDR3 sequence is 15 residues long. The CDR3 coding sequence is TGTGCCAGCAGTGCCCTAGCGGGGGGGCCGGAGACCCAGTACTTC. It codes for CASSALAGGPETQYF.

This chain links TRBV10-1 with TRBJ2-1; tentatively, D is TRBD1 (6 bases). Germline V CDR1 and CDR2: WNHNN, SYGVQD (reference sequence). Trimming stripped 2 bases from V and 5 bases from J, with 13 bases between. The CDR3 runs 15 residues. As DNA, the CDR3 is TGCGCCAGCAGTGAGAGGGGGACACCCAACAATGAGCAGTTCTTC. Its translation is CASSERGTPNNEQFF.

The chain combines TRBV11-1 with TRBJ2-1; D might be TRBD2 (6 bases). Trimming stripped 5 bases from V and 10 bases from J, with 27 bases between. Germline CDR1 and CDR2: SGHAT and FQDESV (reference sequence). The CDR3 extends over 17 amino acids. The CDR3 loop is CASSPTLTPSTSGEQFF. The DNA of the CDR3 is TGTGCCAGCAGCCCTACGCTGACCCCGAGCACCAGCGGGGAGCAGTTCTTC. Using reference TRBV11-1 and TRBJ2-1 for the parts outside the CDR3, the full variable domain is EAEVAQSPRYKITEKSQAVAFWCDPISGHATLYWYRQILGQGPELLVQFQDESVVDDSQLPKDRFSAERLKGVDSTLKIQPAELGDSAMYLCASSPTLTPSTSGEQFFGPGTRLTVL.

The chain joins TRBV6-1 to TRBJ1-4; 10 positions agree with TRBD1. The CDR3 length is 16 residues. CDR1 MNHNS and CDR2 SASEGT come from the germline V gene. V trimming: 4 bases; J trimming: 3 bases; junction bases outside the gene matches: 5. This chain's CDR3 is CASSVSTGGPNEKLFF. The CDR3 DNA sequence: TGTGCCAGCAGTGTATCGACAGGGGGCCCTAATGAAAAACTGTTTTTT.

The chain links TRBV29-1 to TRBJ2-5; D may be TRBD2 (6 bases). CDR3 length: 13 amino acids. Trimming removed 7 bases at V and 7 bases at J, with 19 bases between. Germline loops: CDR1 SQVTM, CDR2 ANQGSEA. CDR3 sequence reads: CSAEEGGWGTQYF. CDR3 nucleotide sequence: TGCAGCGCCGAGGAGGGCGGATGGGGGACCCAGTACTTC.

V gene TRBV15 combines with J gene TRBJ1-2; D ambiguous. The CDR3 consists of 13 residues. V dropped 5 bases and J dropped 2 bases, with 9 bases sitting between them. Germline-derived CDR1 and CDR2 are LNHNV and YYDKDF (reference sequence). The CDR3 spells CATSEGENYGYTF. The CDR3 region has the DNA TGTGCCACCAGCGAAGGAGAGAACTATGGCTACACCTTC.

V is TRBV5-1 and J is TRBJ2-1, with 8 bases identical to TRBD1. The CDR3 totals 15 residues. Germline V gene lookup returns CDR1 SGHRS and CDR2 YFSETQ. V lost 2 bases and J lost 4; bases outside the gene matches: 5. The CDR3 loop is CASSFGQGEYNEQFF. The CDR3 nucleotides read TGCGCCAGCAGCTTCGGACAGGGAGAATACAATGAGCAGTTCTTC.

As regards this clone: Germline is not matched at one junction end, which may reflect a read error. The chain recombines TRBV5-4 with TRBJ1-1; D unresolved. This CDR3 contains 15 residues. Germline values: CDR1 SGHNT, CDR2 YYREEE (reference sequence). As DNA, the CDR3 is TGTGCCAGCAGCTCGGGAGCAACGTCGAACCCTGAAGCTTTCTTT. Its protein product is CASSSGATSNPEAFF.

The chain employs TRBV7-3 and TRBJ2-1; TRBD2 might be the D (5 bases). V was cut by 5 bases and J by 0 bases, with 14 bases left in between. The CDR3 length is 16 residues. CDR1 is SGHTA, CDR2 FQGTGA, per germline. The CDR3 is CASSRLGVGSYNEQFF. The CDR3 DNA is TGTGCCAGCAGCCGCCTCGGGGTGGGCTCCTACAATGAGCAGTTCTTC.

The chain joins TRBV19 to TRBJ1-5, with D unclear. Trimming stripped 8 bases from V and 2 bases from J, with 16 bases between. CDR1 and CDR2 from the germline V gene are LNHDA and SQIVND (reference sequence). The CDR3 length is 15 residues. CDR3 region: CASCAVGYGNQPQHF. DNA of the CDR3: TGTGCCAGTTGTGCGGTGGGTTACGGCAATCAGCCCCAGCATTTT.

CDR3 sequence: CASSFEGDRGLKGYTF. The CDR3 coding sequence is TGTGCCAGCAGCTTTGAAGGGGACAGGGGACTCAAAGGCTACACCTTC. This chain uses TRBV5-4 with TRBJ1-2, with 10 positions matching TRBD1. The germline gives CDR1 SGHNT, CDR2 YYREEE (reference sequence). V gave up 2 bases and J gave up 8 bases; unmatched junction bases: 12. This CDR3 spans 16 amino acids.

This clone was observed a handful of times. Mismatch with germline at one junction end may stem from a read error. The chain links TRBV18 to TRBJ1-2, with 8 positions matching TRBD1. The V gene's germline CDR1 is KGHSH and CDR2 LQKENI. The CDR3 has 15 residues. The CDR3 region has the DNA TGTGCCAGCTCACCAAATACCGACAGGGGTAATGGCTACCCCTTC. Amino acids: CASSPNTDRGNGYPF.

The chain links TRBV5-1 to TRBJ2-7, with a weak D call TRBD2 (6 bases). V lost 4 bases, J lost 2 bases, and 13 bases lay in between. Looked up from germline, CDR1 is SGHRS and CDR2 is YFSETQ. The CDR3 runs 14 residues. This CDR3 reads CASSPFGGPYEQYF. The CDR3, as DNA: TGCGCCAGCAGCCCGTTCGGGGGACCCTACGAGCAGTACTTC. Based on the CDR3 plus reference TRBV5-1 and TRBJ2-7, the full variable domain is KAGVTQTPRYLIKTRGQQVTLSCSPISGHRSVSWYQQTPGQGLQFLFEYFSETQRNKGNFPGRFSGRQFSNSRSEMNVSTLELGDSALYLCASSPFGGPYEQYFGPGTRLTVT.

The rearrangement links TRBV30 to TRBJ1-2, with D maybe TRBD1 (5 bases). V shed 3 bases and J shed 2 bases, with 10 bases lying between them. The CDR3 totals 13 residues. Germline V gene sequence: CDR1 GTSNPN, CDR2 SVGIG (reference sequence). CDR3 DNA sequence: TGTGCCTGGAGACGGGGGACGAACTATGGCTACACCTTC. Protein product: CAWRRGTNYGYTF.

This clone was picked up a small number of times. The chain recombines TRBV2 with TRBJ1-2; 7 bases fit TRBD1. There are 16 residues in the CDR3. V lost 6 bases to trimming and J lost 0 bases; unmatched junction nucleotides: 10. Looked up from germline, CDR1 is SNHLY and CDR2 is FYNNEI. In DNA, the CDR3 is TGTGCCAGCAGGGTATTGGGACAGATTGCTAACTATGGCTACACCTTC. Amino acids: CASRVLGQIANYGYTF.

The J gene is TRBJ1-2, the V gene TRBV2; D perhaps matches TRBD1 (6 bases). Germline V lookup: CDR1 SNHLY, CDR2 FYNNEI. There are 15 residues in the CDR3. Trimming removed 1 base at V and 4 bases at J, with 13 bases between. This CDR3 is CASSEGGWTAYGYTF. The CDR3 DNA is TGTGCCAGCAGTGAAGGGGGGTGGACAGCCTATGGCTACACCTTC. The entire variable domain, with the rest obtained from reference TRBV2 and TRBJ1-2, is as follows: EPEVTQTPSHQVTQMGQEVILRCVPISNHLYFYWYRQILGQKVEFLVSFYNNEISEKSEIFDDQFSVERPDGSNFTLKIRSTKLEDSAMYFCASSEGGWTAYGYTFGSGTRLTVV.

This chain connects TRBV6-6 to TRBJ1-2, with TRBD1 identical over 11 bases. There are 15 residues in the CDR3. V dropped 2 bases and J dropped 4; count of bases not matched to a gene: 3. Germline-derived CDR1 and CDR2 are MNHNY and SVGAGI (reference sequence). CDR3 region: CASSYGTGGSYGYTF. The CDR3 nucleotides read TGTGCCAGCAGTTACGGGACAGGGGGAAGCTATGGCTACACCTTC.

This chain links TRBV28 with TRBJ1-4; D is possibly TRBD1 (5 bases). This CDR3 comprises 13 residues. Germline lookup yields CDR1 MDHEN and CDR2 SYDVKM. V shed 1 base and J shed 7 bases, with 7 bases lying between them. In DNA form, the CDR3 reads TGTGCCAGCAGTTTATACAGGTTTGAAAAACTGTTTTTT. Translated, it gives CASSLYRFEKLFF. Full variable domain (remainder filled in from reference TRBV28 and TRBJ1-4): DVKVTQSSRYLVKRTGEKVFLECVQDMDHENMFWYRQDPGLGLRLIYFSYDVKMKEKGDIPEGYSVSREKKERFSLILESASTNQTSMYLCASSLYRFEKLFFGSGTQLSVL.

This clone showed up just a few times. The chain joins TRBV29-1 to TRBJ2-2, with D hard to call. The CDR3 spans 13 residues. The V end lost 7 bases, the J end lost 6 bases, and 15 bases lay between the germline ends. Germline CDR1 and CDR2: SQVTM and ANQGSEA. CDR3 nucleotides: TGCAGCGCCCATGTCGAGTATCCCGGGGAGCTGTTTTTT. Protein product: CSAHVEYPGELFF.

The CDR3 coding sequence is TGTGCCAGCTCCCCGGGGGGGGGTGTGTCCGAGCAGTACTTC. Translated: CASSPGGGVSEQYF. The chain joins TRBV28 to TRBJ2-7, with TRBD2 matching over 8 bases. Germline CDR1 MDHEN, CDR2 SYDVKM. After removal of 8 bases from V and 6 bases from J, the junction contained 12 bases not matched to a gene. The CDR3 has 14 amino acids.

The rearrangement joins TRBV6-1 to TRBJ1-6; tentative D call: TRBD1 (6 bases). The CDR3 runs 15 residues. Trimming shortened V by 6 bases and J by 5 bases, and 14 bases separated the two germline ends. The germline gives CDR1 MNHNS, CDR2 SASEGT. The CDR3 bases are TGTGCCAGCAGCCAACGGCGGGGGCATAATTCACCCCTCCACTTT. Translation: CASSQRRGHNSPLHF.

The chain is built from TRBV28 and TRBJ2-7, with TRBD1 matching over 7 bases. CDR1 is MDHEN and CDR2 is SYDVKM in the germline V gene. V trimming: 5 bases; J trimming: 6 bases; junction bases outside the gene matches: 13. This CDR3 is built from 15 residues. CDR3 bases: TGTGCCAGCAGTGGGGCCGGACAGGCGGGTTTCGAGCAGTACTTC. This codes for CASSGAGQAGFEQYF.